A single sample is the source of the 11 T cell receptor beta chains below, sequenced in a study of blood T cell repertoires in COVID-19. Profiled with immunoSEQ multiplex PCR; TCRdb holds only in-frame clones, not every one. The table records a few hundred thousand clones, 70% to 90% of them present only once. The sample taken for sequencing was PBMCs or T cells enriched from blood (not recorded which). The origin of the receptors is a woman aged 18-30 years who had recovered from COVID-19.

V and J are TRBV4-1 and TRBJ1-1; 9 bases agree with TRBD1. CDR3 length: 13 amino acids. Unmatched junction bases numbered 0, after V lost 4 bases and J lost 3 bases. In germline, CDR1 is MGHRA, CDR2 YSYEKL. The DNA of the CDR3 is TGCGCCAGCAGCCGGGACAGGGACACTGAAGCTTTCTTT. Its translation: CASSRDRDTEAFF.

This sequence joins TRBV19 and TRBJ1-1; 7 nucleotides agree with TRBD1. Germline loops: CDR1 LNHDA, CDR2 SQIVND (reference sequence). Trimming took 3 bases from V and 11 from J; bases not matched to a gene: 9. The CDR3 is made up of 13 amino acids. CDR3 nucleotides: TGTGCCAGTAGTATGGAGGGGGCAACGGTGGCTTTCTTT. Translation gives CASSMEGATVAFF. The entire variable domain, with the rest obtained from reference TRBV19 and TRBJ1-1, is as follows: DGGITQSPKYLFRKEGQNVTLSCEQNLNHDAMYWYRQDPGQGLRLIYYSQIVNDFQKGDIAEGYSVSREKKESFPLTVTSAQKNPTAFYLCASSMEGATVAFFGQGTRLTVV.

This chain uses TRBV19 with TRBJ2-7; weak D call: TRBD1 (5 bases). The germline gives CDR1 LNHDA, CDR2 SQIVND (reference sequence). Trimming pared 2 bases from V and 2 bases from J, leaving 7 bases between. The CDR3 is 13 amino acids. The CDR3: CASSIQGTYEQYF. For the CDR3, the DNA is TGTGCCAGTAGTATACAGGGAACCTACGAGCAGTACTTC.

This clone came up a few times. The chain employs TRBV25-1 and TRBJ1-6; D is undetermined. The CDR3 is made up of 14 amino acids. V shed 3 bases and J shed 4 bases, with 7 bases lying between them. CDR1 is MGHDK and CDR2 is SYGVNS in the germline V gene. The CDR3 sequence: CASSESGYNSPLHF. The CDR3 region has the DNA TGTGCCAGCAGTGAGAGCGGATATAATTCACCCCTCCACTTT.

The chain employs TRBV19 and TRBJ2-4; possibly TRBD1 for D (6 bases). Germline V gene sequence: CDR1 LNHDA, CDR2 SQIVND (reference sequence). Trimming removed 3 bases at V and 0 bases at J, with 15 bases between. The CDR3 sequence is 17 residues long. This CDR3 reads CASSMEQGASAKNIQYF. The CDR3 coding sequence is TGTGCCAGTAGTATGGAACAGGGCGCCTCAGCCAAAAACATTCAGTACTTC. Looking up the rest from reference TRBV19 and TRBJ2-4 gives the full variable domain: DGGITQSPKYLFRKEGQNVTLSCEQNLNHDAMYWYRQDPGQGLRLIYYSQIVNDFQKGDIAEGYSVSREKKESFPLTVTSAQKNPTAFYLCASSMEQGASAKNIQYFGAGTRLSVL.

V usage is TRBV10-3 and J usage is TRBJ2-3; D uncertain. The CDR3 is 15 amino acids. The germline CDR1 and CDR2 sequences are ENHRY and SYGVKD. Between the trimmed V and J ends, which lost 0 bases and 2 bases, there was a span of 9 bases. CDR3 sequence reads: CAISESDSSTDTQYF. Written as DNA, the CDR3 is TGTGCCATCAGTGAGTCTGACTCTTCCACAGATACGCAGTATTTT.

This clone is a singleton in its sample. CDR3 loop: CASSLVAPEGSYGYTF. The CDR3, as DNA: TGCGCCAGCAGCTTGGTGGCACCGGAGGGGTCCTATGGCTACACCTTC. The V gene is TRBV5-1, the J gene TRBJ1-2, with D perhaps TRBD1 (5 bases). The V end lost 0 bases, the J end lost 4 bases, and 16 bases lay between the germline ends. Germline V CDR1 and CDR2: SGHRS, YFSETQ. This CDR3 has 16 residues.

CDR3 DNA sequence: TGTGCCAGCAGCTTAGCCGGGATCTACGAGCAGTACTTC. Its translation: CASSLAGIYEQYF. The chain joins TRBV11-2 to TRBJ2-7; maybe TRBD2 (5 bases). Trimming stripped 1 base from V and 3 bases from J, with 7 bases between. The germline V gene encodes CDR1 SGHAT and CDR2 FQNNGV. The CDR3 has 13 amino acids.

The rearrangement uses TRBV24-1 and TRBJ1-5, with a possible D match to TRBD1 (6 bases). Trimming removed 2 bases from V and 0 bases from J, with 19 bases in between. Germline V lookup: CDR1 KGHDR, CDR2 SFDVKD. This CDR3 region has 19 residues. In nucleotides, the CDR3 is TGTGCCACCAGTGATTCCACCGCCCCGGGACATCCTAGCAATCAGCCCCAGCATTTT. This gives the protein CATSDSTAPGHPSNQPQHF.

The rearrangement joins TRBV7-3 to TRBJ2-1; 8 bases match TRBD2. This CDR3 comprises 16 residues. Germline CDR1 reads SGHTA; CDR2 reads FQGTGA. V was pared by 3 bases and J by 10 bases, with 14 bases of the junction left unmatched. CDR3 coding DNA: TGTGCCAGCAGCTTCCCCGGAAGCGGGGGCGTGTCGGAGCAGTTCTTC. This encodes CASSFPGSGGVSEQFF.

The chain combines TRBV6-6 with TRBJ1-5, with D uncertain. The CDR3 spans 15 residues. Germline assignment: CDR1 MNHNY and CDR2 SVGAGI (reference sequence). V was cut by 5 bases and J by 2 bases, with 13 bases left in between. CDR3 DNA: TGTGCCAGCAGTCCTAATGGACTGGGCAATCAGCCCCAGCATTTT. Amino acids: CASSPNGLGNQPQHF.